This T cell receptor (beta chain) was retrieved from a study of blood T cell repertoires in COVID-19. The CDR3 covers 16 residues. Generated by immunoSEQ multiplex PCR, the TCRdb table keeps only in-frame clones and is missing some. The sample has 200,000 to 300,000 clones; 86% are singletons. The source material was peripheral blood. The J gene is TRBJ1-1, the V gene TRBV21-1; the DNA was not used to check the table's D call, TRBD1. TRBV21-1 represents a pseudogene. The sequence was collected from a man aged 25 to 45 with active or convalescent COVID-19. CDR3 in DNA: TGTGCTAGCAGCAAAGAGATGCTTCAGGGTGACACTGAAGCTTTCTTT. It is translated as CASSKEMLQGDTEAFF.